This is a list of T cell receptor beta chains from one sample in a study of regulatory T cells in long-lasting Graves disease. MiXCR, run by TCRdb on the multiplex PCR reads, gives a single entry per CDR3 protein. The sample has hundreds of thousands of distinct CDR3 sequences, around 16% seen once. The sample was also linked to a second study, of T cells in Graves' hyperthyroidism and ophthalmopathy.

The sample in question was peripheral blood mononuclear cells (PBMCs), obtained at new diagnosis, from a patient treated with antithyroid drugs. The receptors derive from a woman between 40 and 55 years old with Graves disease. Each CDR3 is given with its conserved first and last residue. Fields, in order: J gene, D gene, clone size, V gene, CDR3 DNA, CDR3 protein. D genes are given only for firm matches. The listing skips clone size in some rows; elsewhere it reads once, few, many or a size class.

TRBJ2-6	-	many	TRBV28	TGTGCCAGCAGTAAATTACAGTACTCTGGGGCCAACGTCCTGACTTTC	CASSKLQYSGANVLTF
TRBJ2-1	-	many	TRBV11-3	TGTGCCAGCAGCCCCCGAGGCCGGCTTTACAATGAGCAGTTCTTC	CASSPRGRLYNEQFF
TRBJ2-7	TRBD1	many	TRBV6-2/TRBV6-3	TGTGCCAGCACCCCGGGACAGGGGACCTACGAGCAGTACTTC	CASTPGQGTYEQYF
TRBJ2-1	-	many	TRBV11-2	TGTGCCAGCAGCTACTTCAGTGAGCAGTTCTTC	CASSYFSEQFF
TRBJ2-1	-	many	TRBV2	TGTGCCAGCAGTGTAGGGGGTACCAATGAGCAGTTCTTC	CASSVGGTNEQFF
TRBJ2-1	-	-	TRBV7-9	TGTGCCAGCAGCCAAGATACTAGGAGCGGCAATGAGCAGTTCTTC	CASSQDTRSGNEQFF
TRBJ2-3	TRBD2	-	TRBV4-3	TGCGCCAGCAGCCAAGAAGCGGGAGTTTCTATTAGATATGATACGCAGTATTTT	CASSQEAGVSIRYDTQYF
TRBJ2-1	-	-	TRBV18	TGTGCCAGCTCACCACGTAGTTCAGGGGACAATGAGCAGTTCTTC	CASSPRSSGDNEQFF
TRBJ2-5	-	many	TRBV20-1	TGCAGTGCTAGTGGTTCGGATAGGGGCAGGGGACGGACCCAGTACTTC	CSASGSDRGRGRTQYF
TRBJ1-2	TRBD1	-	TRBV13	TGTGCCAGCAGCTCCGGGGGGACAGGGTATGGCTACACCTTC	CASSSGGTGYGYTF
TRBJ1-5	-	many	TRBV3-1	TGTGCCAGCAGCCAAGATTTGGATATTAGCAATCAGCCCCAGCATTTT	CASSQDLDISNQPQHF
TRBJ1-4	-	many	TRBV12-5	TGTGCTAGTGGCCCAAACCTCGGTAGGGATCCGGGAAAACTGTTTTTT	CASGPNLGRDPGKLFF
TRBJ2-7	TRBD1	many	TRBV28	TGTGCCAGCAGTGCACGGACAGGGGATTACAGTCAGTACTTC	CASSARTGDYSQYF